The rows below give T cell receptor beta chains drawn from one sample of a study of control samples from healthy donors and cancer patients. Using immunoSEQ multiplex PCR, the repertoire was profiled, and TCRdb retains in-frame clones only, with some absent. The sample lists some 89,000 clones, approximately 89% occurring once. Sequencing was carried out using blood. These receptor sequences come from a man aged 25-40 years in good health. Each CDR3 is given without its conserved first and last residue.

V	J	CDR3
TRBV27	TRBJ2-4	ATQGLAKNIQY
TRBV27	TRBJ1-6	ASSVRGGWGDSPLH
TRBV7-9	TRBJ1-3	ASSSVGNTIY
TRBV7-6	TRBJ2-1	ASSLLNGEQF
TRBV28	TRBJ1-2	ASSPQQELYGYT
TRBV15	TRBJ1-4	ATSRSGGTNEKLF
TRBV10-3	TRBJ2-1	AISESTTALGNEQF
TRBV3-1/TRBV3-2	TRBJ2-2	ASRAAGGTGELF
TRBV6-5	TRBJ1-1	ASSYFRTQNTEAF
TRBV5-1	TRBJ2-1	ASAQAYNEQF
TRBV5-1	TRBJ1-4	ASSLGPGLNEKLF
TRBV30	TRBJ1-1	ACPTCRVGTNTEAF
TRBV19	TRBJ1-2	ASSTSTGYGYT